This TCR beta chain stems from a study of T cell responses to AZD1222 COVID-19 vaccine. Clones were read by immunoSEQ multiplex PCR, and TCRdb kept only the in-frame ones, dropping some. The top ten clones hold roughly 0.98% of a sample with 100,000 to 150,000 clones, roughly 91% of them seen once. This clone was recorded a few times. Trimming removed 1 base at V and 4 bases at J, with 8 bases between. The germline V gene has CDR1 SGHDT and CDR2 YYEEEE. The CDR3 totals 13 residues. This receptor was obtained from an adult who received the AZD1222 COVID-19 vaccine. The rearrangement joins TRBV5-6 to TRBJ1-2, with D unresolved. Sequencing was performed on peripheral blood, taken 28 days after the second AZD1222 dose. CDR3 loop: CASSLSHSYGYTF. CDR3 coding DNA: TGTGCCAGCAGCTTGAGCCATAGCTATGGCTACACCTTC.